A few counts support the clone carrying this T cell receptor beta chain. The antigen is not known. These data belong to a study of blood T cells in healthy people across ages. V lost 5 bases to trimming and J lost 3 bases, with 25 bases between them. Germline CDR1 reads SGHTA; CDR2 reads FQGNSA. The CDR3 is 18 amino acids. Study results and limitations: The unsorted PBMCs prevented any conclusive comparison of naive versus antigen-experienced cells. Among T cells, TCR beta diversity per million cells dropped roughly linearly as age rose.

It was with a sample-barcoded 5' primer and a J-beta primer mix that a second PCR of roughly 6 to 12 cycles was run. TCRdb redid the calling of the 5' RACE reads with MiXCR, one entry per CDR3 protein. The sample includes 850,000 to 1,000,000 distinct CDR3 sequences, roughly 51% of them seen just once. Healthy Caucasian individuals from Russia aged about 6 to 95 were enrolled as donors. Researchers report isolating at least 6.5 million PBMCs per sample. This receptor was identified in a woman aged 55-75 years in good health. The chain combines TRBV7-2 with TRBJ2-5; D is possibly TRBD1 (7 bases). Sequenced sample: blood. The DNA for the CDR3 is TGTGCCAGCAGCAGCCGAATCAGGGGGGCGACACTTAAAGAGACCCAGTACTTC. Translated, it gives CASSSRIRGATLKETQYF.